This T cell receptor beta chain was found in a study of control samples from healthy donors and cancer patients. Some clones are missing from TCRdb's copy, which holds only in-frame ones; the method was immunoSEQ multiplex PCR. The ten top clones account for roughly 2%, within a sample of 150,000 to 200,000 clones. This CDR3 comprises 16 residues. J lost 8 bases, V lost 3 bases, and 9 bases had no gene match. Germline-derived CDR1 and CDR2 are MDHEN and SYDVKM. The chain employs TRBV28 and TRBJ1-4, with 10 nucleotides matching TRBD1. Sample: blood. This clonotype was sampled from a woman in her twenties or thirties in good health. CDR3 region: CASSFSGTGVEEKLFF. The CDR3 DNA is TGTGCCAGCAGTTTCTCAGGGACAGGGGTGGAAGAAAAACTGTTTTTT.